Shown below are 28 T cell receptor beta chains from a single sample sequenced in a study of siplizumab effects on memory and regulatory T cells. Produced via immunoSEQ multiplex PCR; TCRdb's table is partial and in-frame only. The sample includes about 82,000 clones, over 80% of them seen just once. Sequencing was carried out using Tregs sorted from blood. The origin of the receptors is a human donor in good health.

The chain combines TRBV20-1 with TRBJ2-1; TRBD1 might be the D (5 bases). The V end was cut by 1 base, the J end by 12 bases, with 7 bases between. The CDR3 runs to 10 residues. The germline CDR1 and CDR2 sequences are DFQATT and SNEGSKA (reference sequence). In DNA form, the CDR3 reads TGCAGTGCTAGAGGGGGCGGGCAGTTCTTC. It encodes CSARGGGQFF.

Here the CDR3 reads CASSLLQGTGELFF. In DNA, the CDR3 is TGTGCCAGCTCTCTTCTACAGGGAACCGGGGAGCTGTTTTTT. The J gene is TRBJ2-2, the V gene TRBV18, with D tentatively TRBD1 (6 bases). The V end was cut by 6 bases, the J end by 5 bases, with 13 bases between. Germline values: CDR1 KGHSH, CDR2 LQKENI. The CDR3 length is 14 residues.

The gene calls are TRBV7-9 and TRBJ1-5; D remains ambiguous. The CDR3 is made up of 15 amino acids. Trimming took off 1 base at V and 4 bases at J, with 11 bases between the two ends. CDR1 is SEHNR, CDR2 FQNEAQ, per germline (reference sequence). The CDR3 nucleotides are TGTGCCAGCAGCTTAGGTACTTTGGGGAATCAGCCCCAGCATTTT. It yields the protein CASSLGTLGNQPQHF. The whole variable domain, remainder taken from reference TRBV7-9 and TRBJ1-5, is DTGVSQNPRHKITKRGQNVTFRCDPISEHNRLYWYRQTLGQGPEFLTYFQNEAQLEKSRLLSDRFSAERPKGSFSTLEIQRTEQGDSAMYLCASSLGTLGNQPQHFGDGTRLSIL.

The chain joins TRBV27 to TRBJ1-2; TRBD1 matches 10 bases. V was clipped by 2 bases and J by 11 bases; unmatched bases: 17. The germline V gene encodes CDR1 MNHEY and CDR2 SMNVEV (reference sequence). The CDR3 spans 17 residues. For the CDR3, the DNA is TGTGCCAGCAGTTTAAAGGGACAGGGGACGTTGGTCATCCAGTACACCTTC. It codes for CASSLKGQGTLVIQYTF.

This chain joins TRBV11-2 and TRBJ2-7; D may be TRBD1 (6 bases). Germline V gene lookup returns CDR1 SGHAT and CDR2 FQNNGV. The CDR3 spans 14 residues. Deletions cut 5 bases from V and 0 bases from J, with 11 bases between. CDR3 in amino acids: CASSTPGHSYEQYF. The CDR3 DNA is TGTGCCAGCAGCACGCCGGGACACTCCTACGAGCAGTACTTC.

V usage is TRBV5-1 and J usage is TRBJ2-3, with 10 bases matching TRBD2. V gave up 2 bases and J gave up 9 bases; unmatched junction bases: 9. Germline CDR1 SGHRS, CDR2 YFSETQ. The length of the CDR3 is 15 residues. The CDR3 sequence is CASSLAGGPGETQYF. Written as DNA, the CDR3 is TGCGCCAGCAGCTTAGCGGGGGGGCCCGGGGAGACGCAGTATTTT.

The V call is TRBV7-6, the J call TRBJ2-5; the match to TRBD2 covers 13 bases. V shed 1 base, J shed 3 bases, and the junction held 5 bases outside the gene matches. Germline loops: CDR1 SGHVS, CDR2 FNYEAQ. CDR3 length: 17 residues. CDR3 in amino acids: CASSLGLAGGVKETQYF. The CDR3 region has the DNA TGTGCCAGCAGCTTAGGACTAGCGGGGGGTGTTAAAGAGACCCAGTACTTC.

The V and J genes are TRBV4-3 and TRBJ2-6; possibly TRBD1 for D (5 bases). This CDR3 region has 17 residues. Trimming removed 1 base from V and 4 bases from J, with 14 bases in between. Germline V gene lookup returns CDR1 LGHNA and CDR2 YSLEER. In DNA, the CDR3 is TGCGCCAGCAGCCAAGGTTACTCAGGGCTCGGGGCCAACGTCCTGACTTTC. Translating it yields CASSQGYSGLGANVLTF.

The V call is TRBV18, the J call TRBJ2-5; tentatively, D is TRBD2 (5 bases). Trimming removed 2 bases at V and 7 bases at J, with 14 bases between. Germline V gene sequence: CDR1 KGHSH, CDR2 LQKENI. This CDR3 spans 14 amino acids. CDR3: CASSPEAAGGTQYF. The CDR3 nucleotides read TGTGCCAGCTCACCAGAAGCGGCCGGCGGGACCCAGTACTTC.

This clone was observed a single time. The gene calls are TRBV4-2 and TRBJ2-4, with 12 bases matching TRBD2. The CDR3 has 20 amino acids. Germline lookup yields CDR1 LGHNA and CDR2 YNFKEQ. V lost 0 bases, J lost 1 base, and 10 bases stayed unmatched. CDR3 amino acids: CASSQDLASGGARAKNIQYF. In DNA, the CDR3 is TGTGCCAGCAGCCAAGATTTGGCTAGCGGGGGGGCGAGGGCCAAAAACATTCAGTACTTC.

The rearrangement uses TRBV5-1 and TRBJ2-3; 8 bases agree with TRBD2. Germline V gives CDR1 SGHRS, CDR2 YFSETQ. Losses at the gene ends were 0 bases for V and 4 bases for J; bases not matched to a gene: 4. There are 15 residues in the CDR3. Here the CDR3 DNA reads TGCGCCAGCAGCTTGGAGGGACTAGATTCAGATACGCAGTATTTT. It encodes CASSLEGLDSDTQYF. Full variable domain (missing parts from reference TRBV5-1 and TRBJ2-3): KAGVTQTPRYLIKTRGQQVTLSCSPISGHRSVSWYQQTPGQGLQFLFEYFSETQRNKGNFPGRFSGRQFSNSRSEMNVSTLELGDSALYLCASSLEGLDSDTQYFGPGTRLTVL.

The chain couples TRBV5-1 to TRBJ2-6, with a tentative D call TRBD2 (6 bases). The V end was cut by 4 bases, the J end by 4 bases, with 12 bases between. The CDR3 runs 15 residues. The germline gives CDR1 SGHRS, CDR2 YFSETQ. The CDR3 DNA reads TGCGCCAGCAGCCGAGGAGGGGCCGGGGCCAACGTCCTGACTTTC. Its protein is CASSRGGAGANVLTF. Full variable domain (remainder filled in from reference TRBV5-1 and TRBJ2-6): KAGVTQTPRYLIKTRGQQVTLSCSPISGHRSVSWYQQTPGQGLQFLFEYFSETQRNKGNFPGRFSGRQFSNSRSEMNVSTLELGDSALYLCASSRGGAGANVLTFGAGSRLTVL.

The chain combines TRBV7-7 with TRBJ2-1, with TRBD1 matching 10 bases. CDR1 is SSHAT, CDR2 FNYEAQ, per germline (reference sequence). The CDR3 has 16 amino acids. J lost 8 bases, V lost 4 bases, and 11 bases had no gene match. CDR3 region: CASSSRTGGFLDEQFF. CDR3 sequence (DNA): TGTGCCAGCAGCTCTAGGACAGGGGGGTTCTTGGATGAGCAGTTCTTC.

This clone counts as medium-sized. The gene calls are TRBV7-9 and TRBJ1-6, with unresolved D. The CDR3 extends over 10 amino acids. Between the trimmed V and J ends, which lost 3 bases and 10 bases, there was a span of 1 base. Germline CDR1 is SEHNR and CDR2 is FQNEAQ (reference sequence). The CDR3 coding sequence is TGTGCCAGCAGCTTGTCACCCCTCCACTTT. Protein: CASSLSPLHF.

V usage is TRBV19 and J usage is TRBJ1-1, with 7 nucleotides matching TRBD1. CDR1 LNHDA and CDR2 SQIVND come from the germline V gene (reference sequence). Germline trimming cut 7 bases from V and 1 base from J; bases unmatched to any gene: 9. This CDR3 spans 15 amino acids. CDR3 sequence reads: CASILYRGGNTEAFF. The CDR3 nucleotides read TGTGCCAGTATCCTTTACAGGGGAGGGAACACTGAAGCTTTCTTT.

The J gene is TRBJ2-4, the V gene TRBV21-1; the table assigns TRBD2, which was not confirmed against the DNA. TRBV21-1 is tagged as a pseudogene. The CDR3 is 20 amino acids. The CDR3 here is CASSKKRGGWQGILKNIQYF. The CDR3 DNA follows: TGTGCCAGCAGCAAAAAAAGGGGGGGCTGGCAGGGGATCCTGAAAAACATTCAGTACTTC.

The chain couples TRBV5-6 to TRBJ1-5, with D perhaps TRBD1 (6 bases). V gave up 1 base and J gave up 4 bases, with 6 bases separating them. Per the germline V gene, CDR1 is SGHDT and CDR2 is YYEEEE. There are 13 residues in the CDR3. The CDR3 coding sequence is TGTGCCAGCAGCTTGACAGGGAATCAGCCCCAGCATTTT. This sequence encodes CASSLTGNQPQHF.

This chain connects TRBV19 to TRBJ1-5, with D uncertain. The germline gives CDR1 LNHDA, CDR2 SQIVND (reference sequence). The CDR3 is made up of 15 amino acids. Deletions cut 5 bases from V and 2 bases from J, with 13 bases between. This chain's CDR3 is CASSSLPGGNQPQHF. As DNA, the CDR3 is TGTGCCAGTAGTTCCCTTCCCGGGGGCAATCAGCCCCAGCATTTT.

The rearrangement uses TRBV5-4 and TRBJ1-4, with D possibly being TRBD1 (6 bases). Germline V gene data show CDR1 as SGHNT and CDR2 as YYREEE (reference sequence). With 1 base removed from V and 8 bases from J, the gap between germline ends came to 9 bases. This CDR3 has 13 amino acids. The CDR3 here is CASSLHRDEKLFF. The DNA for the CDR3 is TGTGCCAGCAGCTTGCACAGGGACGAAAAACTGTTTTTT.

The rearrangement uses TRBV27 and TRBJ1-2; TRBD1 aligns across 8 bases. CDR1 and CDR2 (germline): MNHEY, SMNVEV (reference sequence). The CDR3 runs to 18 residues. Unmatched junction bases numbered 16, after V lost 5 bases and J lost 2 bases. The CDR3 loop is CASSPPLGQGGWNYGYTF. The DNA for the CDR3 is TGTGCCAGCAGTCCACCCCTCGGACAGGGAGGTTGGAACTATGGCTACACCTTC.

The chain uses TRBV10-3 and TRBJ2-7; D call uncertain. Germline-derived CDR1 and CDR2 are ENHRY and SYGVKD. V lost 3 bases and J lost 2, with 8 bases in between. The CDR3 is made up of 13 amino acids. The CDR3 is CAISDRLAYEQYF. The CDR3, as DNA: TGTGCCATCAGTGATAGGCTTGCCTACGAGCAGTACTTC.

V usage is TRBV4-1 and J usage is TRBJ2-3; 10 nucleotides align to TRBD1. Germline CDR1 is MGHRA and CDR2 is YSYEKL. The CDR3 loop spans 16 amino acids. The J segment lost 2 bases and the V segment lost 4 bases, leaving 6 bases of the junction unmatched. The CDR3 DNA reads TGCGCCAGCAGCCGGGACAGGGGTAGGGACACAGATACGCAGTATTTT. It is translated as CASSRDRGRDTDTQYF.

The CDR3 nucleotides are TGTGCCAGCAGTCTCAGGGGACGCACAGATACGCAGTATTTT. Amino acids: CASSLRGRTDTQYF. V is TRBV27 and J is TRBJ2-3, with D possibly being TRBD1 (6 bases). Germline V lookup: CDR1 MNHEY, CDR2 SMNVEV (reference sequence). V lost 5 bases to trimming and J lost 1 base, with 10 bases between them. The CDR3 is 14 residues long.

The chain recombines TRBV5-1 with TRBJ2-1, with D possibly called TRBD1 or TRBD2 (5 bases each). V was pared by 4 bases and J by 8 bases, with 19 bases between. The germline gives CDR1 SGHRS, CDR2 YFSETQ. The CDR3 runs 15 residues. CDR3: CASSHRDEGFDEQFF. The DNA of the CDR3 is TGCGCCAGCAGCCACCGGGACGAGGGGTTCGATGAGCAGTTCTTC.

The rearrangement uses TRBV9 and TRBJ1-6, with 9 bases identical to TRBD1. Germline CDR1 and CDR2: SGDLS and YYNGEE. With 1 base clipped from V and 7 bases from J, the junction kept 6 bases outside the gene matches. CDR3 length: 16 residues. CDR3 DNA: TGTGCCAGCAGCGTAACCCAAGGGACAGGGAATTCACCCCTCCACTTT. This encodes CASSVTQGTGNSPLHF.

V gene TRBV6-1 combines with J gene TRBJ1-5; maybe TRBD1 (5 bases). Germline lookup yields CDR1 MNHNS and CDR2 SASEGT. The CDR3 runs 14 residues. V lost 3 bases to trimming and J lost 7 bases, with 13 bases between them. The CDR3 protein is CASSDSRGRQPQHF. CDR3 sequence (DNA): TGTGCCAGCAGTGATTCTCGGGGACGCCAGCCCCAGCATTTT.

The chain links TRBV11-3 to TRBJ1-1; D remains unclear. Germline V gene data show CDR1 as SGHNT and CDR2 as YENEEA. The CDR3 runs 16 residues. V was shortened by 5 bases and J by 0 bases, with 16 bases between the two germline ends. CDR3 in DNA: TGTGCCAGCAGCCTAGGAATTTGGGGTTTGAACACTGAAGCTTTCTTT. The encoded protein is CASSLGIWGLNTEAFF.

The chain couples TRBV5-4 to TRBJ1-2; TRBD1 aligns across 11 bases. Germline V CDR1 and CDR2: SGHNT, YYREEE (reference sequence). V lost 3 bases to trimming and J lost 4 bases; unmatched junction nucleotides: 2. The CDR3 length is 14 residues. The CDR3 reads CASSWDRGSYGYTF. CDR3 DNA: TGTGCCAGCAGCTGGGACAGGGGGTCCTATGGCTACACCTTC.